This is a list of T cell receptor beta chains from one sample in a study of blood T cell repertoires in COVID-19. Produced via immunoSEQ multiplex PCR; TCRdb's table is partial and in-frame only. This table has some 230,000 clones, roughly nine tenths appearing once. Sequencing input: peripheral blood. These receptors came from a woman in her forties or fifties with COVID-19, enrolled during active disease. CDR3s include the opening cysteine and the closing phenylalanine or tryptophan. D genes are given only for firm matches.

>-|TRBV2|TRBJ1-3
CASSVSRLTIYF
>TRBD2|TRBV6-1|TRBJ2-3
CASSDAGGPDTQYF
>-|TRBV7-3|TRBJ2-2
CASSPLTGELFF
>-|TRBV6-5|TRBJ2-3
CASTRTDTQYF
>-|TRBV10-3|TRBJ2-5
CAISVEGVQETQYF
>-|TRBV11-3|TRBJ1-1
CASRQGNTEAFF
>-|TRBV6-2/TRBV6-3|TRBJ1-1
CASSYLPNTEAFF
>-|TRBV2|TRBJ2-5
CASSGGRGETQYF
>-|TRBV5-6|TRBJ2-7
CASKATRGEQYF
>-|TRBV5-5|TRBJ1-4
CASSLRSWTNEKLFF
>-|TRBV29-1|TRBJ1-3
CSVDGSRGADPTLYF
>-|TRBV7-8|TRBJ1-5
CASSDHREGSNQPQHF
>-|TRBV10-3|TRBJ1-6
CAIREGVPLHF
>TRBD2|TRBV2|TRBJ2-5
CASGLAGGETQYF
>-|TRBV7-2|TRBJ1-1
CASSLVLGANTEAFF